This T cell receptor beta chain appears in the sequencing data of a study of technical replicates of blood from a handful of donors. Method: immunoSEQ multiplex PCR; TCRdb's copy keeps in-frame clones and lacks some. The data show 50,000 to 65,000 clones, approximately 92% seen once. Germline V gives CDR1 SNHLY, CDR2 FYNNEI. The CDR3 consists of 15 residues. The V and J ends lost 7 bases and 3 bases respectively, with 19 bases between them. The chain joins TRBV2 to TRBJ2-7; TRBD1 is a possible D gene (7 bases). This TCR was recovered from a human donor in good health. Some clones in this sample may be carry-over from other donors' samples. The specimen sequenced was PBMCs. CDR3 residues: CASTGDRVGSYEQYF. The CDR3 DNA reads TGTGCCAGCACAGGTGACAGGGTCGGGAGCTACGAGCAGTACTTC.